The 17 T cell receptor beta chains below were found in one sample sequenced in a study of OX40 agonist ivuxolimab in advanced cancers. Sequenced by immunoSEQ multiplex PCR; TCRdb stores in-frame clones only, minus some. The sample consists of approximately 92,000 clones, about 96% of them appearing once. The material sequenced was CD4+ or CD8+ T cells sorted from blood, taken in a trial of the OX40 agonist ivuxolimab. These receptors were collected from an adult with an advanced solid tumor such as melanoma, head and neck, liver or kidney cancer.

The chain has TRBV2 and TRBJ2-7; 13 nucleotides agree with TRBD2. V lost 5 bases and J lost 2; bases outside the gene matches: 9. Germline-derived CDR1 and CDR2 are SNHLY and FYNNEI. CDR3 length equals 17 residues. The CDR3 DNA reads TGTGCCAGCAGTCCCCGGGGACTAGCGGGAAGTCCCTACGAGCAGTACTTC. Translating it yields CASSPRGLAGSPYEQYF.

The CDR3 DNA is TGTGCCAGCAGTGAACCAGATACGCAGTATTTT. Its translation: CASSEPDTQYF. The genes are TRBV2 and TRBJ2-3; D uncertain. V shed 2 bases and J shed 4 bases, with 1 base lying between them. Germline CDR1 and CDR2: SNHLY and FYNNEI. The CDR3 covers 11 residues.

The CDR3 protein is CASSDQNGELFF. CDR3 nucleotides: TGTGCCAGCAGCGACCAGAACGGGGAGCTGTTTTTT. The gene calls are TRBV7-9 and TRBJ2-2; D not resolved. The CDR3 runs to 12 residues. CDR1 is SEHNR, CDR2 FQNEAQ, per germline (reference sequence). Trimming stripped 5 bases from V and 7 bases from J, with 8 bases between.

The chain recombines TRBV19 with TRBJ1-5, with 7 bases matching TRBD1. Germline trimming cut 5 bases from V and 0 bases from J; bases unmatched to any gene: 13. The CDR3 runs 18 residues. The germline CDR1 and CDR2 sequences are LNHDA and SQIVND (reference sequence). The CDR3 is CASSDFQDRAYSNQPQHF. CDR3 DNA: TGTGCCAGTAGTGATTTCCAAGACAGGGCCTATAGCAATCAGCCCCAGCATTTT.

V and J are TRBV28 and TRBJ1-5, with TRBD1 matching 7 bases. The V segment lost 6 bases and the J segment 1 base; nucleotides outside the gene matches: 6. CDR3 length: 15 amino acids. Germline CDR1 is MDHEN and CDR2 is SYDVKM. CDR3 nucleotide sequence: TGTGCCAGCAGGATGTGGGGACAGAGCAATCAGCCCCAGCATTTT. It is translated as CASRMWGQSNQPQHF.

The chain couples TRBV7-8 to TRBJ2-1; D is perhaps TRBD1 or TRBD2 (5 bases each). Trimming took off 6 bases at V and 5 bases at J, with 11 bases between the two ends. The V gene's germline CDR1 is SGHVS and CDR2 FQNEAQ. The CDR3 spans 13 residues. CDR3 amino acids: CASRGGGDNEQFF. CDR3 bases: TGTGCCAGCAGGGGTGGGGGAGACAATGAGCAGTTCTTC.

The chain combines TRBV28 with TRBJ1-2; 7 nucleotides align to TRBD1. This CDR3 spans 13 amino acids. V shed 3 bases and J 7 bases; nucleotides not matched to a gene: 5. Germline lookup yields CDR1 MDHEN and CDR2 SYDVKM. The CDR3 nucleotides are TGTGCCAGCAGTTTTATCCGGGACAGTGGCTACACCTTC. Its protein product is CASSFIRDSGYTF.

CDR3 protein: CASSPWLGSYEQYF. In nucleotides, the CDR3 is TGTGCCAGCAGCCCCTGGTTGGGATCCTACGAGCAGTACTTC. V gene TRBV27 combines with J gene TRBJ2-7; D unclear. V was clipped by 6 bases and J by 1 base, with 13 bases between them. The CDR3 spans 14 residues. Germline V CDR1 and CDR2: MNHEY, SMNVEV (reference sequence).

The chain couples TRBV10-2 to TRBJ1-2, with a tentative D call TRBD1 (5 bases). V was pared by 6 bases and J by 4 bases, with 15 bases between. Germline CDR1 WSHSY, CDR2 SAAADI. There are 14 residues in the CDR3. For the CDR3, the DNA is TGCGCCAGCAGCCCTGACAGTGACCTCTATGGCTACACCTTC. Protein product: CASSPDSDLYGYTF.

For this clone: A read error may produce the germline difference seen at one junction end. The V call is TRBV7-9, the J call TRBJ1-1; 7 nucleotides match TRBD1. The CDR3 is made up of 16 amino acids. In germline, CDR1 is SEHNR, CDR2 FQNEAQ (reference sequence). The CDR3 loop is CASSQGRTGLNTEAFF. DNA for the CDR3: TGTGCCAGCAGCCAAGGTCGGACAGGTTTGAATACTGAAGCTTTCTTT. Using reference TRBV7-9 and TRBJ1-1 for the parts outside the CDR3, the full variable domain is DTGVSQNPRHKITKRGQNVTFRCDPISEHNRLYWYRQTLGQGPEFLTYFQNEAQLEKSRLLSDRFSAERPKGSFSTLEIQRTEQGDSAMYLCASSQGRTGLNTEAFFGQGTRLTVV.

This clone was seen a single time. V gene TRBV5-6 combines with J gene TRBJ2-3; D remains unclear. Germline CDR1 is SGHDT and CDR2 is YYEEEE. The CDR3 runs to 12 residues. The V end lost 0 bases, the J end lost 2 bases, and 1 base lay between the germline ends. CDR3 loop: CASSLATDTQYF. The CDR3 coding sequence is TGTGCCAGCAGCTTGGCCACAGATACGCAGTATTTT.

The chain is built from TRBV28 and TRBJ2-3; D unresolved. The CDR3 loop spans 16 amino acids. Germline assignment: CDR1 MDHEN and CDR2 SYDVKM. The ends were cut back, 3 bases at V and 1 base at J, with 14 bases in the middle. The CDR3 protein is CASSFPSESGTDTQYF. CDR3 nucleotides: TGTGCCAGCAGTTTTCCGTCGGAGTCTGGCACAGATACGCAGTATTTT.

The chain links TRBV4-1 to TRBJ2-5; D is possibly TRBD2 (5 bases). Germline V gene sequence: CDR1 MGHRA, CDR2 YSYEKL. The CDR3 totals 15 residues. Deletions cut 1 base from V and 5 bases from J, with 14 bases between. The CDR3 loop is CASSQVELPGETQYF. CDR3 bases: TGCGCCAGCAGCCAAGTCGAACTGCCGGGGGAGACCCAGTACTTC.

V and J are TRBV28 and TRBJ2-7, with 11 bases fitting TRBD2. This CDR3 comprises 15 residues. Germline V gene sequence: CDR1 MDHEN, CDR2 SYDVKM. The V gene end was trimmed by 3 bases and the J gene end by 3 bases; junction bases not matched to a gene: 4. This CDR3 is CASSFSGTSGYEQYF. CDR3 in DNA: TGTGCCAGCAGTTTCTCAGGGACTAGCGGCTACGAGCAGTACTTC.

The chain links TRBV27 to TRBJ1-1, with 7 positions matching TRBD1. This CDR3 comprises 14 residues. With V trimmed by 6 bases and J by 5 bases, 9 bases remained unmatched. Per the germline V gene, CDR1 is MNHEY and CDR2 is SMNVEV (reference sequence). Here the CDR3 DNA reads TGTGCCAGCAGCCCCCGACAGGGAGTTACTGAAGCTTTCTTT. As protein: CASSPRQGVTEAFF.

This chain connects TRBV7-9 to TRBJ2-2, with 7 bases lining up with TRBD2. CDR3 length: 16 amino acids. The germline V gene has CDR1 SEHNR and CDR2 FQNEAQ (reference sequence). After removal of 5 bases from V and 1 base from J, the junction contained 7 bases not matched to a gene. The CDR3 coding sequence is TGTGCCAGCAGCCCCCTACTAGCGCAGAACACCGGGGAGCTGTTTTTT. It translates to CASSPLLAQNTGELFF.

J is TRBJ1-1 and V is TRBV2, with 8 bases that match TRBD1. Unmatched junction bases numbered 3, after V lost 5 bases and J lost 4 bases. Germline CDR1 reads SNHLY; CDR2 reads FYNNEI. The CDR3 sequence is 13 residues long. In DNA form, the CDR3 reads TGTGCCAGCAGTCCTGACAGGGGCACTGAAGCTTTCTTT. Its protein is CASSPDRGTEAFF.